A single sample is the source of the 28 T cell receptor beta chains below, sequenced in a study of OX40 agonist ivuxolimab in advanced cancers. Clones were read by immunoSEQ multiplex PCR, and TCRdb kept only the in-frame ones, dropping some. In the table there are tens of thousands of clones, approximately 95% of which are singletons. The sample here was CD4+ or CD8+ T cells sorted from blood, taken in a trial of the OX40 agonist ivuxolimab. These receptors came from an adult with an advanced solid tumor such as melanoma, head and neck, liver or kidney cancer.

This chain connects TRBV30 to TRBJ1-4; the match to TRBD1 covers 9 bases. Germline trimming cut 1 base from V and 5 bases from J; bases unmatched to any gene: 2. CDR3 length: 14 amino acids. CDR1 and CDR2 from the germline V gene are GTSNPN and SVGIG (reference sequence). DNA of the CDR3: TGTGCCTGGAGTGAGGGACAGGGAAATGAAAAACTGTTTTTT. It is translated as CAWSEGQGNEKLFF.

The chain carries TRBV27 and TRBJ2-5; maybe TRBD2 (7 bases). The CDR3 is 13 amino acids. V was cut by 4 bases and J by 5 bases, with 11 bases left in between. Germline CDR1 and CDR2: MNHEY and SMNVEV (reference sequence). The chain's CDR3 is CASSSQGGETQYF. CDR3 coding DNA: TGTGCCAGCAGTTCACAGGGAGGGGAGACCCAGTACTTC.

The rearrangement joins TRBV14 to TRBJ1-1; 9 nucleotides agree with TRBD1. V was clipped by 4 bases and J by 4 bases; unmatched bases: 4. Germline assignment: CDR1 SGHDN and CDR2 FVKESK. The CDR3 is 14 amino acids. CDR3 sequence: CASSPGTGSTEAFF. The DNA of the CDR3 is TGTGCCAGCAGCCCTGGGACAGGGAGCACTGAAGCTTTCTTT. The full variable domain, rest sourced from reference TRBV14 and TRBJ1-1, is EAGVTQFPSHSVIEKGQTVTLRCDPISGHDNLYWYRRVMGKEIKFLLHFVKESKQDESGMPNNRFLAERTGGTYSTLKVQPAELEDSGVYFCASSPGTGSTEAFFGQGTRLTVV.

The V and J genes are TRBV9 and TRBJ2-1; 9 bases are shared with TRBD2. Germline V CDR1 and CDR2: SGDLS, YYNGEE. V was clipped by 2 bases and J by 4 bases; unmatched bases: 1. This CDR3 is built from 14 residues. The CDR3 DNA sequence: TGTGCCAGCAGCGTGCTAGCGGGGTACAATGAGCAGTTCTTC. This translates into CASSVLAGYNEQFF.

The genes are TRBV19 and TRBJ2-7, with D tentatively TRBD2 (5 bases). V lost 1 base, J lost 3 bases, and 10 bases lay in between. The CDR3 contains 14 residues. Germline CDR1 LNHDA, CDR2 SQIVND (reference sequence). The CDR3 spells CASSIAPSNYEQYF. For the CDR3, the DNA is TGTGCCAGTAGTATAGCCCCTAGCAACTACGAGCAGTACTTC. The full variable domain, in which reference TRBV19 and TRBJ2-7 provide the parts outside the CDR3, is DGGITQSPKYLFRKEGQNVTLSCEQNLNHDAMYWYRQDPGQGLRLIYYSQIVNDFQKGDIAEGYSVSREKKESFPLTVTSAQKNPTAFYLCASSIAPSNYEQYFGPGTRLTVT.

The chain carries TRBV7-2 and TRBJ2-7, with 9 bases identical to TRBD1. V was pared by 2 bases and J by 1 base, with 3 bases of the junction left unmatched. The CDR3 consists of 15 residues. CDR1 SGHTA and CDR2 FQGNSA come from the germline V gene. In DNA, the CDR3 is TGTGCCAGCAGCTTACAGGGACAGGGTTCCTACGAGCAGTACTTC. Amino acid sequence: CASSLQGQGSYEQYF.

This chain joins TRBV5-1 and TRBJ1-6; 8 nucleotides align to TRBD1. The ends lost 0 bases at V and 7 bases at J; junction bases unmatched: 3. The CDR3 covers 15 residues. Per germline, CDR1 SGHRS and CDR2 YFSETQ. The CDR3 protein is CASSLAGTGNSPLHF. CDR3 sequence (DNA): TGCGCCAGCAGCTTGGCCGGGACAGGAAATTCACCCCTCCACTTT.

The gene calls are TRBV30 and TRBJ1-5; D is undetermined. This CDR3 is built from 14 residues. V was pared by 5 bases and J by 1 base, with 12 bases between. CDR1 and CDR2 from the germline V gene are GTSNPN and SVGIG (reference sequence). The CDR3 nucleotides are TGTGCCTGGCAGGACTTGGAAAGCAATCAGCCCCAGCATTTT. Residues: CAWQDLESNQPQHF. The whole variable domain, remainder taken from reference TRBV30 and TRBJ1-5, is SQTIHQWPATLVQPVGSPLSLECTVEGTSNPNLYWYRQAAGRGLQLLFYSVGIGQISSEVPQNLSASRPQDRQFILSSKKLLLSDSGFYLCAWQDLESNQPQHFGDGTRLSIL.

V is TRBV7-2 and J is TRBJ1-2, with D possibly being TRBD1 (5 bases). The V gene's germline CDR1 is SGHTA and CDR2 FQGNSA. Trimming left V 1 base short and J 10 bases short, with 16 bases between. The length of the CDR3 is 14 residues. The CDR3 coding sequence is TGTGCCAGCAGCTTAGTGGGCAGGGATTTCCTCTACACCTTC. It encodes CASSLVGRDFLYTF.

This clone appeared a single time. This chain uses TRBV2 with TRBJ1-5; D uncertain. The CDR3 loop spans 12 amino acids. CDR1 and CDR2 from the germline V gene are SNHLY and FYNNEI. V was clipped by 6 bases and J by 9 bases, with 12 bases between them. DNA of the CDR3: TGTGCCAGCAGGTCCCCCGCTGGGCCCCAGCATTTT. Its protein is CASRSPAGPQHF.

The chain employs TRBV5-1 and TRBJ2-5; a possible D gene is TRBD1 (5 bases). The CDR3 totals 15 residues. Per the germline V gene, CDR1 is SGHRS and CDR2 is YFSETQ. Trimming took off 0 bases at V and 5 bases at J, with 14 bases between the two ends. The CDR3 region is CASSLGRQISETQYF. The CDR3 DNA sequence: TGCGCCAGCAGCTTGGGCCGACAGATCTCGGAGACCCAGTACTTC.

This chain joins TRBV15 and TRBJ2-1; the match to TRBD2 covers 9 bases. Unmatched junction bases numbered 18, after V lost 0 bases and J lost 0 bases. The CDR3 spans 22 residues. Germline CDR1 and CDR2: LNHNV and YYDKDF (reference sequence). Here the CDR3 DNA reads TGTGCCACCAGCAGAGAAGAAGGCGGGGCCCAGCGGGAGGCCTTCTCCTACAATGAGCAGTTCTTC. Translated: CATSREEGGAQREAFSYNEQFF.

This chain uses TRBV5-1 with TRBJ2-2; 7 bases align to TRBD1. The J segment lost 7 bases and the V segment lost 7 bases, leaving 13 bases of the junction unmatched. CDR3 length: 15 residues. The germline V gene encodes CDR1 SGHRS and CDR2 YFSETQ. The CDR3 nucleotides are TGCGCCAGCCTTCAAGGAACAGGGGTGGTCGGGGAGCTGTTTTTT. Its protein is CASLQGTGVVGELFF.

Points on this clone: Its ends do not fully match the called genes, so a read error is possible. V is TRBV5-6 and J is TRBJ2-3; no firm D call. Germline lookup yields CDR1 SGHDT and CDR2 YYEEEE. The CDR3 contains 13 residues. The CDR3 sequence: CASSLRRTDTQYF. The CDR3 coding sequence is TGTGCCAGCAGCTTGAGGCGCACGGATACGCAGTATTTT.

The V call is TRBV7-2, the J call TRBJ2-7; D is unclear. CDR3 size: 15 residues. CDR1 is SGHTA, CDR2 FQGNSA, per germline. The ends were cut back, 7 bases at V and 3 bases at J, with 19 bases in the middle. The CDR3 DNA is TGTGCCAGCACCTCAGACCCCGCAAAGCTCTACGAGCAGTACTTC. Translation gives CASTSDPAKLYEQYF.

J is TRBJ2-7 and V is TRBV11-2; 10 positions agree with TRBD2. Germline CDR1 is SGHAT and CDR2 is FQNNGV. V lost 1 base and J lost 3; bases outside the gene matches: 9. CDR3 length equals 17 residues. The CDR3 DNA sequence: TGTGCCAGCAGCTTAGGTAGGTTAGCGGGAGGACGCTACGAGCAGTACTTC. It is translated as CASSLGRLAGGRYEQYF.

The CDR3 is CATNAGSTDTQYF. The CDR3 nucleotides are TGCGCCACCAACGCGGGGAGCACAGATACGCAGTATTTT. The V and J genes are TRBV5-1 and TRBJ2-3, with TRBD2 as a possible D gene (6 bases). The CDR3 loop spans 13 amino acids. Trimming cost V 9 bases and J 0 bases, with 11 bases left between them. Germline loops: CDR1 SGHRS, CDR2 YFSETQ.

V gene TRBV19 combines with J gene TRBJ1-1; 7 bases fit TRBD1. J lost 6 bases, V lost 4 bases, and 11 bases had no gene match. This CDR3 contains 15 residues. Germline V gene lookup returns CDR1 LNHDA and CDR2 SQIVND (reference sequence). The CDR3 sequence is CASSKTIDRDAEAFF. In DNA form, the CDR3 reads TGTGCCAGTAGTAAGACCATTGACAGGGACGCTGAAGCTTTCTTT.

This rearrangement joins TRBV11-2 to TRBJ2-4, with D unclear. Looked up from germline, CDR1 is SGHAT and CDR2 is FQNNGV. Trimming stripped 5 bases from V and 0 bases from J, with 14 bases between. This CDR3 has 16 residues. The CDR3 reads CASSPDLTRAKNIQYF. The CDR3 region has the DNA TGTGCCAGCAGCCCAGATCTCACGCGAGCCAAAAACATTCAGTACTTC.

CDR3 nucleotides: TGTGCCAGCCAACGTACAGATAACTACCCGAACACCGGGGAGCTGTTTTTT. Protein: CASQRTDNYPNTGELFF. This sequence joins TRBV7-9 and TRBJ2-2; D uncertain. V was clipped by 8 bases and J by 0 bases, with 19 bases between them. This CDR3 has 17 residues. Germline V gene data show CDR1 as SEHNR and CDR2 as FQNEAQ (reference sequence).

The V call is TRBV6-5, the J call TRBJ2-3; tentatively, D is TRBD1 (5 bases). CDR1 MNHEY and CDR2 SVGAGI come from the germline V gene. The CDR3 runs to 15 residues. V lost 2 bases to trimming and J lost 1 base, with 10 bases between them. The CDR3 DNA follows: TGTGCCAGCAGTTACGGGGCTTCTGGCACAGATACGCAGTATTTT. The encoded protein is CASSYGASGTDTQYF.

V gene TRBV6-1 combines with J gene TRBJ2-3; a weak D match, TRBD1 (6 bases). The CDR3 has 15 residues. Germline values: CDR1 MNHNS, CDR2 SASEGT. V was shortened by 10 bases and J by 1 base, with 18 bases between the two germline ends. The CDR3 coding sequence is TGTGCCACCCTACCCCCTGGACAGCGCACAGATACGCAGTATTTT. Encoded protein: CATLPPGQRTDTQYF.

The chain couples TRBV7-2 to TRBJ2-1, with 8 nucleotides matching TRBD1. Germline V gene lookup returns CDR1 SGHTA and CDR2 FQGNSA. The J segment lost 5 bases and the V segment lost 5 bases, leaving 5 bases of the junction unmatched. The CDR3 length is 14 residues. CDR3 DNA sequence: TGTGCCAGCAGCCCGGACAGGGTGAACAATGAGCAGTTCTTC. It codes for CASSPDRVNNEQFF. Full variable domain (remainder filled in from reference TRBV7-2 and TRBJ2-1): GAGVSQSPSNKVTEKGKDVELRCDPISGHTALYWYRQSLGQGLEFLIYFQGNSAPDKSGLPSDRFSAERTGGSVSTLTIQRTQQEDSAVYLCASSPDRVNNEQFFGPGTRLTVL.

Only a few counts were recorded for this clone. The rearrangement links TRBV6-5 to TRBJ1-5; TRBD1 might be the D (5 bases). V was trimmed by 5 bases and J by 7 bases, leaving 15 bases between them. The CDR3 covers 14 residues. Germline loops: CDR1 MNHEY, CDR2 SVGAGI. The CDR3 DNA reads TGTGCCAGCAGTCAGGGCCAGGTCAGACAGCCCCAGCATTTT. It codes for CASSQGQVRQPQHF.

V usage is TRBV27 and J usage is TRBJ2-1; D perhaps matches TRBD2 (6 bases). V lost 7 bases and J 9 bases, leaving 19 bases between the germline ends. The CDR3 is 14 amino acids. Germline V gene data show CDR1 as MNHEY and CDR2 as SMNVEV (reference sequence). CDR3 residues: CASTSGDVRGEQFF. CDR3 in DNA: TGTGCCAGCACATCGGGGGACGTGAGGGGTGAGCAGTTCTTC.

This clone has more than one count but fewer than ten. The chain has TRBV5-4 and TRBJ2-1; 8 nucleotides match TRBD1. Germline V gene data show CDR1 as SGHNT and CDR2 as YYREEE (reference sequence). This CDR3 is 18 amino acids long. The trim removed 0 bases at V and 0 bases at J, leaving 8 bases unmatched. The CDR3 sequence: CASSLADNRGSSYNEQFF. The CDR3 region has the DNA TGTGCCAGCAGCTTGGCGGATAACAGGGGGAGCTCCTACAATGAGCAGTTCTTC.

V usage is TRBV19 and J usage is TRBJ1-4; 7 nucleotides match TRBD1. The CDR3 totals 15 residues. V shed 5 bases and J 3 bases; nucleotides not matched to a gene: 6. CDR1 and CDR2 (germline): LNHDA, SQIVND (reference sequence). DNA of the CDR3: TGTGCCAGTAGTGCCGGGACAGCAGCTAATGAAAAACTGTTTTTT. This gives the protein CASSAGTAANEKLFF.

The rearrangement uses TRBV7-2 and TRBJ2-7; D call uncertain. The CDR3 totals 14 residues. Germline values: CDR1 SGHTA, CDR2 FQGNSA. V was clipped by 2 bases and J by 2 bases, with 10 bases between them. CDR3 DNA: TGTGCCAGCAGCTTATCCTCTGGCCCCTACGAGCAGTACTTC. This codes for CASSLSSGPYEQYF.